This T cell receptor (beta chain) was profiled in a study of OX40 agonist ivuxolimab in advanced cancers. Assay: immunoSEQ multiplex PCR; the TCRdb copy retains only in-frame clones and omits some. Of about 31,000 clones listed, about 86% are singletons. General observations from the study: More expanded clones were seen, on average, in CD8+ T cells than in CD4+. Expanded peripheral T-cell antigen specificity went undetermined.

This clone is medium-sized (0.01 to 0.1%) within its sample. What it binds is not known. The CDR3 covers 13 residues. V gave up 5 bases and J gave up 6 bases, with 13 bases separating them. The germline gives CDR1 SGHTA, CDR2 FQGTGA. The chain carries TRBV7-3 and TRBJ1-2, with D tentatively TRBD1 (6 bases). The source was CD4+ or CD8+ T cells sorted from blood, collected in a trial of the OX40 agonist ivuxolimab. The TCR was taken from an adult with an advanced solid tumor such as melanoma, head and neck, liver or kidney cancer. CDR3 sequence (DNA): TGTGCCAGCAGCCTCGACACAGGGCATGGCTACACCTTC. Translating it yields CASSLDTGHGYTF.